A single TCR beta chain is shown here with its context. Antigen unknown. These data belong to a study of cytomegalovirus exposure and HLA in healthy donors. General study results and limits: Follow-up analysis later connected one missense variant in DCLRE1C with trimming of TCR beta V- and J-genes. In all likelihood, a cluster of highly shared sequence variants was a sequencing artifact.

With 60 Vbeta and 13 Jbeta primers, the PCR was carried out. Per the authors' pipeline: Unique TCR beta chains numbered 60 million to 100 million in a later analysis, with around 10 million shared. The method was immunoSEQ multiplex PCR; TCRdb's version includes in-frame clones alone and lacks a portion of them. V and J calls and clone size come straight from that table; D and trimming were deduced from the DNA. This sample has some 150,000 clones, with roughly four fifths found just once. This receptor was identified in a man aged 40-55 years in good health and CMV-seropositive. Sequencing input: PBMCs.

The CDR3: CAISDAGNSNQPQHF. The CDR3 coding sequence is TGTGCCATCAGTGACGCAGGCAATAGCAATCAGCCCCAGCATTTT. V usage is TRBV10-3 and J usage is TRBJ1-5; unclear D gene. This CDR3 spans 15 amino acids. Per germline, CDR1 ENHRY and CDR2 SYGVKD. V was cut by 3 bases and J by 0 bases, with 9 bases left in between.